The 20 T cell receptor beta chains below were found in one sample sequenced in a study of blood T cell repertoires in COVID-19. The repertoire was sequenced with immunoSEQ multiplex PCR; TCRdb's copy has only in-frame clones and lacks some. The table shows around 120,000 clones, with 55% to 75% occurring only once. Material: peripheral blood. The receptors were gathered from a woman in her 70s with acute or convalescent COVID-19.

This clone has a handful of counts. In DNA form, the CDR3 reads TGTGCCAGCTCACCAATGACAGGGGGCGTGGTCACTGAAGCTTTCTTT. Translating it yields CASSPMTGGVVTEAFF. The rearrangement links TRBV18 to TRBJ1-1; 10 bases are shared with TRBD1. This CDR3 has 16 amino acids. The junction had 7 bases not matched to a gene; V was cut back by 2 bases and J by 4 bases. The germline CDR1 and CDR2 sequences are KGHSH and LQKENI. Filled out from reference TRBV18 and TRBJ1-1, the complete variable domain reads NAGVMQNPRHLVRRRGQEARLRCSPMKGHSHVYWYRQLPEEGLKFMVYLQKENIIDESGMPKERFSAEFPKEGPSILRIQQVVRGDSAAYFCASSPMTGGVVTEAFFGQGTRLTVV.

This chain joins TRBV27 and TRBJ1-2; 9 nucleotides align to TRBD1. The CDR3 has 16 residues. V lost 3 bases, J lost 2 bases, and 7 bases stayed unmatched. Germline V gives CDR1 MNHEY, CDR2 SMNVEV (reference sequence). The CDR3 DNA follows: TGTGCCAGCAGTTTCGCACCGGGACAGGGAAACTATGGCTACACCTTC. Its translation is CASSFAPGQGNYGYTF.

This chain joins TRBV6-2 or TRBV6-3 and TRBJ2-1; possible D gene TRBD2, 6 bases. The CDR3 runs to 17 residues. CDR1 MNHEY and CDR2 SVGEGT come from the germline V gene. Trimming cost V 2 bases and J 5 bases, with 19 bases left between them. The CDR3 region is CASSYTAGRTGNNEQFF. CDR3 nucleotide sequence: TGTGCCAGCAGTTACACGGCGGGACGCACGGGCAACAATGAGCAGTTCTTC.

This sequence joins TRBV24-1 and TRBJ2-1, with D perhaps TRBD1 (6 bases). The length of the CDR3 is 15 residues. The V gene's germline CDR1 is KGHDR and CDR2 SFDVKD. V was clipped by 3 bases and J by 9 bases, with 17 bases between them. The chain's CDR3 is CATSDRQGLVIEQFF. The CDR3 DNA sequence: TGTGCCACCAGTGATCGGCAGGGGTTAGTTATTGAGCAGTTCTTC.

This clone was seen a single time. J is TRBJ2-5 and V is TRBV4-1; 8 bases agree with TRBD1. V was pared by 4 bases and J by 5 bases, with 3 bases of the junction left unmatched. Germline CDR1 and CDR2: MGHRA and YSYEKL. This CDR3 is built from 13 residues. In DNA, the CDR3 is TGCGCCAGCAGCCGGAACAGGGGGGAGACCCAGTACTTC. It codes for CASSRNRGETQYF.

V usage is TRBV19 and J usage is TRBJ2-5; tentatively, D is TRBD1 (5 bases). The V gene lost 7 bases and the J gene lost 5 bases, with 11 bases spanning the gap. Germline V gives CDR1 LNHDA, CDR2 SQIVND (reference sequence). The CDR3 covers 12 residues. CDR3 DNA sequence: TGTGCCAGTAAGGGGTCGACGGAGACCCAGTACTTC. The encoded protein is CASKGSTETQYF.

The chain recombines TRBV19 with TRBJ2-7, with a tentative D call TRBD1 (5 bases). Per germline, CDR1 LNHDA and CDR2 SQIVND (reference sequence). This CDR3 contains 15 residues. V gave up 5 bases and J gave up 2 bases, with 16 bases separating them. This chain's CDR3 is CASSSAGFPTYEQYF. DNA for the CDR3: TGTGCCAGTAGTTCCGCAGGGTTTCCCACCTACGAGCAGTACTTC. Using reference TRBV19 and TRBJ2-7 for the parts outside the CDR3, the full variable domain is DGGITQSPKYLFRKEGQNVTLSCEQNLNHDAMYWYRQDPGQGLRLIYYSQIVNDFQKGDIAEGYSVSREKKESFPLTVTSAQKNPTAFYLCASSSAGFPTYEQYFGPGTRLTVT.

The chain joins TRBV7-6 to TRBJ2-7; 9 nucleotides line up with TRBD2. Per germline, CDR1 SGHVS and CDR2 FNYEAQ. J gave up 1 base and V 1 base, and 2 bases lay outside the gene matches. The CDR3 consists of 15 residues. The DNA for the CDR3 is TGTGCCAGCAGCTTAGAACTAGCGGGTTCCTACGAGCAGTACTTC. Translating gives CASSLELAGSYEQYF.

This chain links TRBV2 with TRBJ1-2, with 8 bases matching TRBD1. Germline loops: CDR1 SNHLY, CDR2 FYNNEI. The CDR3 length is 15 residues. V shed 5 bases and J 0 bases; nucleotides not matched to a gene: 5. CDR3 DNA: TGTGCCAGCAGTAAAGGACAGGGAGCTAACTATGGCTACACCTTC. Its translation is CASSKGQGANYGYTF.

The J gene is TRBJ2-3, the V gene TRBV10-3; D is undetermined. The V gene's germline CDR1 is ENHRY and CDR2 SYGVKD. There are 15 residues in the CDR3. The V and J ends lost 6 bases and 2 bases respectively, with 15 bases between them. CDR3 coding DNA: TGTGCCATCAGCAACCTTAAGCCCACCACAGATACGCAGTATTTT. Amino acids: CAISNLKPTTDTQYF.

The CDR3 here is CASSLGMGAFSYGYTF. In DNA, the CDR3 is TGTGCCAGCAGTTTAGGGATGGGGGCCTTCAGCTATGGCTACACCTTC. The V and J genes are TRBV27 and TRBJ1-2, with D possibly TRBD1 on 6 matching bases. This CDR3 has 16 residues. Trimming left V 2 bases short and J 4 bases short, with 17 bases between. Germline lookup yields CDR1 MNHEY and CDR2 SMNVEV (reference sequence).

This CDR3 reads CASSSLQGGSYEQYF. CDR3 in DNA: TGTGCCAGTAGTAGCCTGCAGGGTGGATCCTACGAGCAGTACTTC. The rearrangement uses TRBV19 and TRBJ2-7, with a tentative D call TRBD1 (5 bases). The CDR3 sequence is 15 residues long. Germline assignment: CDR1 LNHDA and CDR2 SQIVND (reference sequence). Trimming removed 4 bases at V and 1 base at J, with 14 bases between.

V is TRBV7-2 and J is TRBJ2-2; TRBD2 matches at 7 bases. Germline V gene lookup returns CDR1 SGHTA and CDR2 FQGNSA. The V and J ends lost 6 bases and 6 bases, in that order; junction bases with no gene match: 10. The CDR3 runs to 15 residues. CDR3 in amino acids: CASREAGNTAGELFF. For the CDR3, the DNA is TGTGCCAGCAGAGAAGCGGGGAACACGGCCGGGGAGCTGTTTTTT.

This clone was observed a single time. The J gene is TRBJ2-1, the V gene TRBV7-2; TRBD2 aligns across 11 bases. The germline CDR1 and CDR2 sequences are SGHTA and FQGNSA. Losses at the gene ends were 0 bases for V and 6 bases for J; bases not matched to a gene: 1. The CDR3 loop spans 15 amino acids. The CDR3 nucleotides read TGTGCCAGCAGCTTAGCTAGCGGGGGGGCCAATGAGCAGTTCTTC. It is translated as CASSLASGGANEQFF.

V gene TRBV15 combines with J gene TRBJ1-2; tentatively, D is TRBD1 (5 bases). The V gene's germline CDR1 is LNHNV and CDR2 YYDKDF (reference sequence). V was clipped by 3 bases and J by 8 bases, with 13 bases between them. The CDR3 is 13 amino acids. CDR3 bases: TGTGCCACCAGCAGGCCCGGGGGGGACGGCTACACCTTC. Residues: CATSRPGGDGYTF.

This clone appeared once. The V and J genes are TRBV29-1 and TRBJ2-3; 9 nucleotides align to TRBD1. CDR3 length: 13 amino acids. Germline lookup yields CDR1 SQVTM and CDR2 ANQGSEA. V lost 7 bases and J lost 9; bases outside the gene matches: 11. This CDR3 is CSGVVTGTGTQYF. The CDR3 coding sequence is TGCAGCGGCGTCGTAACCGGGACAGGGACGCAGTATTTT.

The chain couples TRBV14 to TRBJ1-1; 7 positions agree with TRBD1. Germline V gene lookup returns CDR1 SGHDN and CDR2 FVKESK. Trimming at V came to 4 bases and at J to 7 bases, leaving 3 bases not matched to a gene. The CDR3 totals 12 residues. The CDR3: CASSLGTVEAFF. The CDR3 DNA follows: TGTGCCAGCAGCCTAGGGACAGTTGAAGCTTTCTTT.

The sample holds a few counts of this clone. The chain combines TRBV7-7 with TRBJ1-6; D may be TRBD1 (5 bases). V shed 0 bases and J shed 9 bases, with 9 bases lying between them. The CDR3 contains 14 residues. Germline lookup yields CDR1 SSHAT and CDR2 FNYEAQ (reference sequence). In DNA, the CDR3 is TGTGCCAGCAGCTTAGCAGGGGTTGGTTCACCCCTCCACTTT. This gives the protein CASSLAGVGSPLHF.

The chain joins TRBV4-3 to TRBJ1-4; D may be TRBD1 (5 bases). Germline CDR1 LGHNA, CDR2 YSLEER. V was shortened by 3 bases and J by 2 bases, with 13 bases between the two germline ends. The CDR3 contains 16 residues. The CDR3 sequence: CASSHDLPGTNEKLFF. The CDR3 DNA sequence: TGCGCCAGCAGCCACGACCTACCAGGGACTAATGAAAAACTGTTTTTT.

The chain carries TRBV18 and TRBJ1-5; D might be TRBD1 (5 bases). The CDR3 length is 16 residues. V was shortened by 0 bases and J by 0 bases, with 9 bases between the two germline ends. Germline values: CDR1 KGHSH, CDR2 LQKENI. CDR3 in amino acids: CASSPPWTHSNQPQHF. The CDR3 coding sequence is TGTGCCAGCTCACCACCGTGGACACATAGCAATCAGCCCCAGCATTTT.